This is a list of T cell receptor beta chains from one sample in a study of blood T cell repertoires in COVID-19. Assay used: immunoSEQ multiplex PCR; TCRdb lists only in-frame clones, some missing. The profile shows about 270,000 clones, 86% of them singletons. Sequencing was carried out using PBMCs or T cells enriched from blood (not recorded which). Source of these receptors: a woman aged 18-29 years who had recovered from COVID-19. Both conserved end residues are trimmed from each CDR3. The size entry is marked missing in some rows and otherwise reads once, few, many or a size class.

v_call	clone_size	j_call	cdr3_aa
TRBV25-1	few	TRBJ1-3	ASSGGVHGNTIY
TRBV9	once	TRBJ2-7	ASSGSGEYEQY
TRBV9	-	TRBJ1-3	ASSVAGTGNTIY
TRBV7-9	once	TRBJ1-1	ASSFGRNTEAF
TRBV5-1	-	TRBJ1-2	ASSLKTGTTSYGYT
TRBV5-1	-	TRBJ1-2	ASSPGQLNYGYT
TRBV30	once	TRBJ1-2	AWSVRGRYGYGYT
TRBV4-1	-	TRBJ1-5	ASSQELTARGNQPQH
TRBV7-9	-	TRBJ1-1	ASGGDRTSEAF
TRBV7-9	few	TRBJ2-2	ASSPRQGLRGGELF
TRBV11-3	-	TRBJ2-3	ASSLAGSGGTDTQY
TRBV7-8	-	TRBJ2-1	ASSPIAGGPVNEQF
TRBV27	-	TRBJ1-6	ASSLRGTGNSPLH
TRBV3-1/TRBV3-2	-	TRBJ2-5	ASSQPRGLAGQETQY
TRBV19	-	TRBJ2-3	ASRISGTGSTDTQY
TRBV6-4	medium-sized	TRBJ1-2	ASSDTGQANVYGYT
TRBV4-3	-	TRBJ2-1	ASSQTDRGGVNEQF
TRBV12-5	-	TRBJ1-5	ASGLVRGQPQH
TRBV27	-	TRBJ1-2	ASSPDRGFYGYT